The next 27 T cell receptor beta chains were all read from a single sample in a study of cytomegalovirus exposure and HLA in healthy donors (dated by TCRdb to the late 2010s). The receptor library was made with the immunoSEQ multiplex PCR assay. For the multiplex PCR, a mixture combining 60 forward primers for TCR Vbeta segments and 13 reverse primers for TCR Jbeta segments was used. Entries here come from immuneACCESS through TCRdb and include only in-frame sequences with V and J called. Some clones fail to appear in such tables; in the studies checked, an unresolved V gene covers under half of the shortfall, and the cause of the remainder is unknown. This sample is represented by under 200,000 clones; around 74% of them were singletons. Of the sample, around 3.1% is held by the ten largest clones. Sequences were obtained from PBMCs. These receptors all stem from a female donor in good health and CMV-seronegative.

This rearrangement joins TRBV18 to TRBJ1-2, with 10 bases identical to TRBD1. The CDR3 is 13 residues long. Germline V gene data show CDR1 as KGHSH and CDR2 as LQKENI. Unmatched junction bases numbered 6, after V lost 6 bases and J lost 8 bases. The CDR3: CASSTGTGDGYTF. CDR3 sequence (DNA): TGTGCCAGCTCCACCGGGACAGGGGACGGCTACACCTTC. The full variable domain, in which reference TRBV18 and TRBJ1-2 provide the parts outside the CDR3, is NAGVMQNPRHLVRRRGQEARLRCSPMKGHSHVYWYRQLPEEGLKFMVYLQKENIIDESGMPKERFSAEFPKEGPSILRIQQVVRGDSAAYFCASSTGTGDGYTFGSGTRLTVV.

This sequence joins TRBV7-3 and TRBJ2-1; 8 bases match TRBD2. Per germline, CDR1 SGHTA and CDR2 FQGTGA. The CDR3 totals 15 residues. The V gene end was trimmed by 3 bases and the J gene end by 8 bases; junction bases not matched to a gene: 9. CDR3 DNA sequence: TGTGCCAGCAGCTTGGGAGCGGGAGTTTTGGATGAGCAGTTCTTC. Protein: CASSLGAGVLDEQFF.

This clone was counted between two and nine times. This chain links TRBV7-2 with TRBJ1-1; possible D gene TRBD1, 6 bases. The CDR3 is 14 residues long. The V gene's germline CDR1 is SGHTA and CDR2 FQGNSA. The ends were cut back, 3 bases at V and 3 bases at J, with 11 bases in the middle. The CDR3 DNA is TGTGCCAGCAGCTTTACCAGGGGTTACACTGAAGCTTTCTTT. This translates into CASSFTRGYTEAFF.

This clone was observed a single time. The CDR3 bases are TGTGCCAGCAGACCTTACAGGTCTGGAAACACCATATATTTT. This encodes CASRPYRSGNTIYF. The rearrangement uses TRBV27 and TRBJ1-3; maybe TRBD1 (5 bases). Germline CDR1 is MNHEY and CDR2 is SMNVEV (reference sequence). CDR3 size: 14 residues. Trimming stripped 6 bases from V and 1 base from J, with 10 bases between.

This clone was recorded a few times. This chain connects TRBV10-3 to TRBJ2-5; 15 bases align to TRBD2. Per germline, CDR1 ENHRY and CDR2 SYGVKD. The CDR3 is made up of 16 amino acids. V gave up 6 bases and J gave up 11 bases; unmatched junction bases: 13. In DNA form, the CDR3 reads TGTGCCATCAGCGGGACTAGCGGGGGGCCCCTAAAGGAGCAGTACTTC. This translates into CAISGTSGGPLKEQYF.

The gene calls are TRBV7-9 and TRBJ2-7; 9 nucleotides agree with TRBD1. CDR3 length: 14 residues. Germline V gives CDR1 SEHNR, CDR2 FQNEAQ (reference sequence). Trimming removed 4 bases from V and 6 bases from J; junction bases left unmatched: 7. The CDR3 coding sequence is TGTGCCAGCAGCTCATCGGGACAGGGAGCCGAGCAGTACTTC. Translation gives CASSSSGQGAEQYF.

A single count supports this clone. The V and J genes are TRBV6-1 and TRBJ2-7, with a weak D call TRBD2 (6 bases). Germline loops: CDR1 MNHNS, CDR2 SASEGT. This CDR3 has 13 amino acids. Between the trimmed V and J ends, which lost 4 bases and 3 bases, there was a span of 10 bases. CDR3: CASSGKGGYEQYF. DNA for the CDR3: TGTGCCAGCAGTGGTAAGGGAGGCTACGAGCAGTACTTC.

The rearrangement joins TRBV2 to TRBJ2-7, with D possibly TRBD2 on 6 matching bases. The CDR3 sequence is 12 residues long. Per the germline V gene, CDR1 is SNHLY and CDR2 is FYNNEI. The germline V and J ends were trimmed by 6 bases and 6 bases, with 12 bases remaining between them. This CDR3 reads CASSVTSSEQYF. The CDR3 DNA follows: TGTGCCAGCAGCGTCACTAGCTCCGAGCAGTACTTC.

V usage is TRBV28 and J usage is TRBJ1-4; D remains unclear. CDR1 MDHEN and CDR2 SYDVKM come from the germline V gene. V lost 3 bases and J lost 3, with 14 bases in between. This CDR3 has 16 amino acids. The CDR3 coding sequence is TGTGCCAGCAGTTTCCTCTTTGGCAAATCTAATGAAAAACTGTTTTTT. It yields the protein CASSFLFGKSNEKLFF. Full variable domain (outside the CDR3, taken from reference TRBV28 and TRBJ1-4): DVKVTQSSRYLVKRTGEKVFLECVQDMDHENMFWYRQDPGLGLRLIYFSYDVKMKEKGDIPEGYSVSREKKERFSLILESASTNQTSMYLCASSFLFGKSNEKLFFGSGTQLSVL.

The CDR3 spells CASSFFVGSSTDTQYF. The CDR3 coding sequence is TGTGCCAGCAGCTTTTTTGTCGGGAGTTCCACAGATACGCAGTATTTT. V usage is TRBV7-9 and J usage is TRBJ2-3; D is perhaps TRBD2 (6 bases). Germline V gives CDR1 SEHNR, CDR2 FQNEAQ (reference sequence). The ends were cut back, 3 bases at V and 2 bases at J, with 15 bases in the middle. This CDR3 is 16 amino acids long.

Turning to this clone: In the same sample, other DNA sequences code for this CDR3. J is TRBJ1-2 and V is TRBV30; possible D gene TRBD1, 5 bases. The germline CDR1 and CDR2 sequences are GTSNPN and SVGIG (reference sequence). The length of the CDR3 is 12 residues. V lost 0 bases and J 6 bases, leaving 8 bases between the germline ends. CDR3 region: CAWSVGGHGYTF. DNA for the CDR3: TGTGCCTGGAGTGTCGGGGGTCATGGCTACACCTTC.

J is TRBJ2-3 and V is TRBV6-1; tentatively, D is TRBD2 (5 bases). Germline V gene data show CDR1 as MNHNS and CDR2 as SASEGT. V shed 4 bases and J shed 1 base, with 15 bases lying between them. The CDR3 is 16 amino acids. DNA of the CDR3: TGTGCCAGCAGTGCCTCTATCGCCGGGGGCACAGATACGCAGTATTTT. Its protein is CASSASIAGGTDTQYF.

Written as DNA, the CDR3 is TGTGCCAGCGCCCAGACAGGGAACACTGAAGCTTTCTTT. Translated: CASAQTGNTEAFF. The J gene is TRBJ1-1, the V gene TRBV19, with TRBD1 as a possible D gene (6 bases). V lost 9 bases and J lost 1, with 12 bases in between. There are 13 residues in the CDR3. Germline values: CDR1 LNHDA, CDR2 SQIVND (reference sequence).

The rearrangement links TRBV27 to TRBJ2-7, with a possible D match to TRBD2 (5 bases). The CDR3 is made up of 15 amino acids. CDR1 is MNHEY, CDR2 SMNVEV, per germline (reference sequence). Deletions cut 5 bases from V and 7 bases from J, with 21 bases between. CDR3 sequence (DNA): TGTGCCAGCAGTAATTATTTCCCACCCTCGGGGGAGCAGTACTTC. Protein sequence: CASSNYFPPSGEQYF.

This rearrangement joins TRBV7-9 to TRBJ1-2, with D maybe TRBD1 (6 bases). V gave up 1 base and J gave up 3 bases, with 12 bases separating them. The V gene's germline CDR1 is SEHNR and CDR2 FQNEAQ (reference sequence). This CDR3 region has 15 residues. In DNA form, the CDR3 reads TGTGCCAGCAGCTTAGTCCAAGGGGGGGACTATGGCTACACCTTC. Amino acids: CASSLVQGGDYGYTF. The complete variable domain, with remaining parts taken from reference TRBV7-9 and TRBJ1-2, reads DTGVSQNPRHKITKRGQNVTFRCDPISEHNRLYWYRQTLGQGPEFLTYFQNEAQLEKSRLLSDRFSAERPKGSFSTLEIQRTEQGDSAMYLCASSLVQGGDYGYTFGSGTRLTVV.

In its sample, this clone was seen a few times. This chain connects TRBV28 to TRBJ1-2; D gene ambiguous. This CDR3 contains 13 residues. Germline V gene data show CDR1 as MDHEN and CDR2 as SYDVKM. The germline V and J ends were trimmed by 7 bases and 7 bases, with 16 bases remaining between them. CDR3 sequence (DNA): TGTGCCAGCAACCAAGGAGGTTCTGTTGGCTACACCTTC. This sequence encodes CASNQGGSVGYTF.

V usage is TRBV11-2 and J usage is TRBJ1-3; 7 positions match TRBD1. The CDR3 contains 16 residues. CDR1 is SGHAT, CDR2 FQNNGV, per germline. The junction had 11 bases not matched to a gene; V was cut back by 5 bases and J by 4 bases. CDR3 coding DNA: TGTGCCAGCAGCCCACGTTTAACAGGGGTCGGAAACACCATATATTTT. Its protein is CASSPRLTGVGNTIYF. Filled out from reference TRBV11-2 and TRBJ1-3, the complete variable domain reads EAGVAQSPRYKIIEKRQSVAFWCNPISGHATLYWYQQILGQGPKLLIQFQNNGVVDDSQLPKDRFSAERLKGVDSTLKIQPAKLEDSAVYLCASSPRLTGVGNTIYFGEGSWLTVV.

As DNA, the CDR3 is TGTGCCAGCAGTTCAGGGGGCTCTGGAAACACCATATATTTT. It translates to CASSSGGSGNTIYF. The V gene is TRBV6-5, the J gene TRBJ1-3, with 7 bases that match TRBD1. Germline V gene data show CDR1 as MNHEY and CDR2 as SVGAGI. The V gene end was trimmed by 4 bases and the J gene end by 0 bases; junction bases not matched to a gene: 0. The length of the CDR3 is 14 residues.

This clone was picked up a small number of times. This chain uses TRBV19 with TRBJ1-5; TRBD1 aligns across 7 bases. The CDR3 length is 13 residues. Trimming removed 7 bases from V and 6 bases from J; junction bases left unmatched: 6. Germline CDR1 reads LNHDA; CDR2 reads SQIVND (reference sequence). CDR3 coding DNA: TGTGCCAGTATGAAACAGGGGTTTCAGCCCCAGCATTTT. It yields the protein CASMKQGFQPQHF.

This chain's CDR3 is CASTGLAGVGEQYF. CDR3 nucleotide sequence: TGTGCCAGTACCGGACTAGCGGGAGTCGGCGAGCAGTACTTC. The chain employs TRBV19 and TRBJ2-7; 13 bases line up with TRBD2. Germline trimming cut 7 bases from V and 6 bases from J; bases unmatched to any gene: 6. The CDR3 is 14 amino acids. Germline V gene lookup returns CDR1 LNHDA and CDR2 SQIVND (reference sequence).

The chain is built from TRBV7-3 and TRBJ2-1; perhaps TRBD1 as D (6 bases). V shed 5 bases and J shed 6 bases, with 20 bases lying between them. CDR1 is SGHTA, CDR2 FQGTGA, per germline. CDR3 length: 16 residues. The CDR3 region is CASSEPTGPGVNEQFF. The CDR3 DNA sequence: TGTGCCAGCAGCGAACCGACAGGACCCGGGGTCAATGAGCAGTTCTTC.

The J gene is TRBJ2-2, the V gene TRBV5-1, with 13 bases fitting TRBD2. Germline assignment: CDR1 SGHRS and CDR2 YFSETQ. J gave up 5 bases and V 3 bases, and 7 bases lay outside the gene matches. The CDR3 extends over 17 amino acids. CDR3 protein: CASSSGLAGAGTGELFF. CDR3 coding DNA: TGCGCCAGCAGCTCCGGACTAGCGGGGGCGGGTACCGGGGAGCTGTTTTTT.

The J gene is TRBJ1-2, the V gene TRBV19; 9 bases agree with TRBD1. Unmatched junction bases numbered 5, after V lost 6 bases and J lost 6 bases. Germline CDR1 LNHDA, CDR2 SQIVND (reference sequence). The CDR3 consists of 13 residues. The CDR3 DNA is TGTGCCAGTAGGGTACAGGGGGCGGATGGCTACACCTTC. This codes for CASRVQGADGYTF. Full variable domain (missing parts from reference TRBV19 and TRBJ1-2): DGGITQSPKYLFRKEGQNVTLSCEQNLNHDAMYWYRQDPGQGLRLIYYSQIVNDFQKGDIAEGYSVSREKKESFPLTVTSAQKNPTAFYLCASRVQGADGYTFGSGTRLTVV.

This chain connects TRBV28 to TRBJ1-4, with 8 nucleotides matching TRBD1. The length of the CDR3 is 16 residues. From germline, CDR1 is MDHEN and CDR2 SYDVKM. V was pared by 5 bases and J by 6 bases, with 11 bases of the junction left unmatched. CDR3 bases: TGTGCCAGCAGTGTGCAGGGGGCTGGTATCGATGAAAAACTGTTTTTT. This sequence encodes CASSVQGAGIDEKLFF.

This chain links TRBV19 with TRBJ2-1; tentatively, D is TRBD2 (6 bases). V was clipped by 10 bases and J by 7 bases, with 20 bases between them. CDR1 and CDR2 from the germline V gene are LNHDA and SQIVND (reference sequence). This CDR3 is built from 14 residues. Written as DNA, the CDR3 is TGTGCCACCGGGGGACGACGACTTGTTAATGAGCAGTTCTTC. Its translation is CATGGRRLVNEQFF.

The chain uses TRBV5-1 and TRBJ2-3; maybe TRBD2 (7 bases). The CDR3 covers 15 residues. The germline V gene has CDR1 SGHRS and CDR2 YFSETQ. The V end was cut by 6 bases, the J end by 10 bases, with 24 bases between. In DNA, the CDR3 is TGCGCCAGCACCAGGTGGGCGGGGGCGGCCTGGGCGCAGTATTTT. Translation gives CASTRWAGAAWAQYF. Filled out from reference TRBV5-1 and TRBJ2-3, the complete variable domain reads KAGVTQTPRYLIKTRGQQVTLSCSPISGHRSVSWYQQTPGQGLQFLFEYFSETQRNKGNFPGRFSGRQFSNSRSEMNVSTLELGDSALYLCASTRWAGAAWAQYFGPGTRLTVL.

The chain couples TRBV28 to TRBJ2-3; TRBD1 matches at 8 bases. The V gene's germline CDR1 is MDHEN and CDR2 SYDVKM. CDR3 size: 20 residues. V was pared by 3 bases and J by 5 bases, with 22 bases of the junction left unmatched. The CDR3 DNA reads as TGTGCCAGCAGTTTGGTACGGCAGGGGGCGAGTTCAGGTCGGGTAGATACGCAGTATTTT. Amino acids: CASSLVRQGASSGRVDTQYF.